The rows below give T cell receptor beta chains drawn from one sample of a study of OX40 agonist ivuxolimab in advanced cancers. Sequenced by immunoSEQ multiplex PCR; TCRdb stores in-frame clones only, minus some. The sample has about 82,000 clones; 70% to 90% are singletons. This specimen was CD4+ or CD8+ T cells sorted from blood, taken in a trial of the OX40 agonist ivuxolimab. These TCRs come from an adult with an advanced solid tumor such as melanoma, head and neck, liver or kidney cancer. CDR3s include the opening cysteine and the closing phenylalanine or tryptophan. Fields, in order: D gene, clone size, J gene, V gene, CDR3 DNA, CDR3 protein. The D gene is left open where the match is weak. Clone size appears in some rows only: once, few, many, or a class for an expanded clone.

D gene: NA; clone size: NA; J gene: TRBJ2-3; V gene: TRBV6-5; CDR3 DNA: TGTGCCAGCAGACATGGGGGGCAGATAGATACGCAGTATTTT; CDR3 protein: CASRHGGQIDTQYF
D gene: NA; clone size: NA; J gene: TRBJ1-6; V gene: TRBV5-1; CDR3 DNA: TGCGCCAGCAGCCATAACAGGGAGTTACACTCACCCCTCCACTTT; CDR3 protein: CASSHNRELHSPLHF
D gene: NA; clone size: NA; J gene: TRBJ1-4; V gene: TRBV9; CDR3 DNA: TGTGCCAGCAGCGCTACCGGGACCTTAATCGGTAGGGAAAAACTGTTTTTT; CDR3 protein: CASSATGTLIGREKLFF
D gene: NA; clone size: NA; J gene: TRBJ2-3; V gene: TRBV18; CDR3 DNA: TGTGCCAGCTCACCCATGGAGTCAGATACGCAGTATTTT; CDR3 protein: CASSPMESDTQYF
D gene: TRBD1; clone size: NA; J gene: TRBJ1-5; V gene: TRBV5-6; CDR3 DNA: TGTGCCAGCAGCTTGGCCGGGACAGGGGGCCAGCCCCAGCATTTT; CDR3 protein: CASSLAGTGGQPQHF
D gene: TRBD1; clone size: NA; J gene: TRBJ2-7; V gene: TRBV30; CDR3 DNA: TGTGCCACCGGGACAGGGAGTGGCGAGCAGTACTTC; CDR3 protein: CATGTGSGEQYF
D gene: NA; clone size: NA; J gene: TRBJ2-3; V gene: TRBV7-6; CDR3 DNA: TGTGCCAGCAGCTTAGGTCAGGGGCAAGATACGCAGTATTTT; CDR3 protein: CASSLGQGQDTQYF
D gene: NA; clone size: NA; J gene: TRBJ2-1; V gene: TRBV5-4; CDR3 DNA: TGTGCCAGCAGCTTGTGGGGATGGGGGGCCGAGCAGTTCTTC; CDR3 protein: CASSLWGWGAEQFF
D gene: NA; clone size: many; J gene: TRBJ2-2; V gene: TRBV7-2; CDR3 DNA: TGTGCCAGCAGCAGCGGGCCGAACACCGGGGAGCTGTTTTTT; CDR3 protein: CASSSGPNTGELFF
D gene: NA; clone size: NA; J gene: TRBJ1-6; V gene: TRBV7-8; CDR3 DNA: TGTGCCAGCAGCGTCCGGGACACCACATCACCCCTCCACTTT; CDR3 protein: CASSVRDTTSPLHF
D gene: NA; clone size: NA; J gene: TRBJ2-2; V gene: TRBV11-1; CDR3 DNA: TGTGCCAGCAGCTTAGCCCGGAACACCGGGGAGCTGTTTTTT; CDR3 protein: CASSLARNTGELFF
D gene: NA; clone size: NA; J gene: TRBJ1-2; V gene: TRBV10-3; CDR3 DNA: TGTGCCATCGGAGAGGAGGGGGGGCTCGGCTATGGCTACACCTTC; CDR3 protein: CAIGEEGGLGYGYTF
D gene: TRBD1; clone size: NA; J gene: TRBJ1-4; V gene: TRBV6-5; CDR3 DNA: TGTGCCAGCAGTTGGGGACAGGGGGCCCTGGGTGAAAAACTGTTTTTT; CDR3 protein: CASSWGQGALGEKLFF
D gene: TRBD1; clone size: once; J gene: TRBJ1-1; V gene: TRBV5-1; CDR3 DNA: TGCGCCAGCAGCTTATCCGGGACAGTGGGGACTGAAGCTTTCTTT; CDR3 protein: CASSLSGTVGTEAFF
D gene: NA; clone size: NA; J gene: TRBJ1-1; V gene: TRBV7-8; CDR3 DNA: TGTGCCAGCAGCTCCCAAAAGGGGACCCTGAACACTGAAGCTTTCTTT; CDR3 protein: CASSSQKGTLNTEAFF
D gene: TRBD2; clone size: once; J gene: TRBJ2-3; V gene: TRBV29-1; CDR3 DNA: TGCAGCTTTCGGCGGGGGGGGTCGGCAGATACGCAGTATTTT; CDR3 protein: CSFRRGGSADTQYF
D gene: TRBD1; clone size: NA; J gene: TRBJ1-2; V gene: TRBV7-2; CDR3 DNA: TGTGCCAGCAGCTTAGCGACAGGGGGCGCCTATGGCTACACCTTC; CDR3 protein: CASSLATGGAYGYTF
D gene: NA; clone size: NA; J gene: TRBJ1-6; V gene: TRBV4-3; CDR3 DNA: TGCGCCAGCAGCCAAGACACCTCCTATAATTCACCCCTCCACTTT; CDR3 protein: CASSQDTSYNSPLHF
D gene: NA; clone size: NA; J gene: TRBJ2-3; V gene: TRBV6-1; CDR3 DNA: TGTGCCAGCAGTGAGATTAGGCGCACCACAGATACGCAGTATTTT; CDR3 protein: CASSEIRRTTDTQYF
D gene: TRBD1; clone size: NA; J gene: TRBJ2-7; V gene: TRBV14; CDR3 DNA: TGTGCCAGCAGCCGGCGACAGGGTGGGTCCTACGAGCAGTACTTC; CDR3 protein: CASSRRQGGSYEQYF
D gene: TRBD1; clone size: NA; J gene: TRBJ1-4; V gene: TRBV6-5; CDR3 DNA: TGTGCCAGCAGCTTACAGGGGGCGGATGAAAAACTGTTTTTT; CDR3 protein: CASSLQGADEKLFF
D gene: TRBD1; clone size: NA; J gene: TRBJ1-2; V gene: TRBV6-1; CDR3 DNA: TGTGCCAGCAGTGATAACACAGGGGGTCGGGACTACACCTTC; CDR3 protein: CASSDNTGGRDYTF
D gene: NA; clone size: few; J gene: TRBJ2-5; V gene: TRBV7-9; CDR3 DNA: TGTGCCAGCGTTGGGTTGGGAGAGACCCAGTACTTC; CDR3 protein: CASVGLGETQYF
D gene: TRBD1; clone size: NA; J gene: TRBJ2-7; V gene: TRBV29-1; CDR3 DNA: TGCAGCGTAATTGGGACAGGGGGTTACGAGCAGTACTTC; CDR3 protein: CSVIGTGGYEQYF
D gene: NA; clone size: NA; J gene: TRBJ2-5; V gene: TRBV7-9; CDR3 DNA: TGTGCCAGCAGCTTTTTTGGGCAAGAGACCCAGTACTTC; CDR3 protein: CASSFFGQETQYF
D gene: NA; clone size: NA; J gene: TRBJ2-3; V gene: TRBV7-2; CDR3 DNA: TGTGCCAGCAGCCGACTGGGGAGCACAGATACGCAGTATTTT; CDR3 protein: CASSRLGSTDTQYF
D gene: NA; clone size: NA; J gene: TRBJ2-2; V gene: TRBV11-2; CDR3 DNA: TGTGCCAGCAGCTTAGGCAGTTCGGGCACCGGGGAGCTGTTTTTT; CDR3 protein: CASSLGSSGTGELFF
D gene: TRBD2; clone size: NA; J gene: TRBJ2-7; V gene: TRBV5-1; CDR3 DNA: TGCGCCAGCAGCCCCGGACTAGCGGGGGGGCTTAATGTCCACGAGCAGTACTTC; CDR3 protein: CASSPGLAGGLNVHEQYF
D gene: NA; clone size: NA; J gene: TRBJ1-1; V gene: TRBV7-8; CDR3 DNA: TGTGCCAGCAGCCCCTCCGGGGCTCGAGCCACTGAAGCTTTCTTT; CDR3 protein: CASSPSGARATEAFF
D gene: TRBD1; clone size: NA; J gene: TRBJ1-1; V gene: TRBV5-1; CDR3 DNA: TGCGCCAGCAGCCCCGGACAGGGTGCTTGGTGGAAGAACACTGAAGCTTTCTTT; CDR3 protein: CASSPGQGAWWKNTEAFF
D gene: TRBD1; clone size: NA; J gene: TRBJ1-1; V gene: TRBV5-1; CDR3 DNA: TGCGCCAGCAGCTTCGACAGGGTAATGAACACTGAAGCTTTCTTT; CDR3 protein: CASSFDRVMNTEAFF
D gene: NA; clone size: NA; J gene: TRBJ2-7; V gene: TRBV6-6; CDR3 DNA: TGTGCCAGCAGTTGGCACAGACAGACCTACGAGCAGTACTTC; CDR3 protein: CASSWHRQTYEQYF
D gene: TRBD2; clone size: NA; J gene: TRBJ2-5; V gene: TRBV9; CDR3 DNA: TGTGCCAGCAGCGTAAATAGCGGGGGGGCTTGGGAGACCCAGTACTTC; CDR3 protein: CASSVNSGGAWETQYF
D gene: TRBD2; clone size: NA; J gene: TRBJ2-7; V gene: TRBV6-1; CDR3 DNA: TGTGCCAGCAGTGAAGCGGCTAGCGGGGGAGGCTACGAGCAGTACTTC; CDR3 protein: CASSEAASGGGYEQYF
D gene: TRBD1; clone size: NA; J gene: TRBJ1-2; V gene: TRBV4-3; CDR3 DNA: TGCGCCAGCAGCCAACGGACAGGAGGGTCGATTTATGGCTACACCTTC; CDR3 protein: CASSQRTGGSIYGYTF
D gene: TRBD1; clone size: NA; J gene: TRBJ2-7; V gene: TRBV5-5; CDR3 DNA: TGTGCCAGCAGCCTTCAGGGACAGGGAGGTTACGAGCAGTACTTC; CDR3 protein: CASSLQGQGGYEQYF
D gene: TRBD1; clone size: NA; J gene: TRBJ1-5; V gene: TRBV7-9; CDR3 DNA: TGTGCCAGCACCCCGACAGGGGATAATCAGCCCCAGCATTTT; CDR3 protein: CASTPTGDNQPQHF
D gene: TRBD1; clone size: NA; J gene: TRBJ2-3; V gene: TRBV11-2; CDR3 DNA: TGTGCCAGCAGCTTAGCCGGTGGGACAGGCCAGACAGATACGCAGTATTTT; CDR3 protein: CASSLAGGTGQTDTQYF
D gene: NA; clone size: NA; J gene: TRBJ2-3; V gene: TRBV29-1; CDR3 DNA: TGCAGCGTTGACTCGGGGCAAGCTAAGGCGCAGTATTTT; CDR3 protein: CSVDSGQAKAQYF
D gene: NA; clone size: NA; J gene: TRBJ1-6; V gene: TRBV6-1; CDR3 DNA: TGTGCCAGCAGCTTGGAATCCTATAATTCACCCCTCCACTTT; CDR3 protein: CASSLESYNSPLHF
D gene: TRBD2; clone size: NA; J gene: TRBJ2-3; V gene: TRBV7-2; CDR3 DNA: TGTGCCAGCAGCTTAGTTCCAGCGGGGGCAGATACGCAGTATTTT; CDR3 protein: CASSLVPAGADTQYF
D gene: TRBD1; clone size: NA; J gene: TRBJ1-1; V gene: TRBV6-1; CDR3 DNA: TGTGCCAGCCGAACAGGGGGCAGGACTGAAGCTTTCTTT; CDR3 protein: CASRTGGRTEAFF
D gene: NA; clone size: NA; J gene: TRBJ1-6; V gene: TRBV2; CDR3 DNA: TGTGCCAGCAGGTTCAATGGGGCTTATAATTCACCCCTCCACTTT; CDR3 protein: CASRFNGAYNSPLHF
D gene: TRBD2; clone size: NA; J gene: TRBJ2-7; V gene: TRBV7-9; CDR3 DNA: TGTGCCAGCAGCCGGGGACTAGCGGGGGGCGATGGGGAGCAGTACTTC; CDR3 protein: CASSRGLAGGDGEQYF
D gene: NA; clone size: NA; J gene: TRBJ1-5; V gene: TRBV2; CDR3 DNA: TGTGCCAGCAGTCCCCCGGGGGGTTGGCAGCCCCAGCATTTT; CDR3 protein: CASSPPGGWQPQHF
D gene: NA; clone size: NA; J gene: TRBJ2-2; V gene: TRBV4-3; CDR3 DNA: TGCGCCAGCAGCCGCGAGGGTCTGAACACCGGGGAGCTGTTTTTT; CDR3 protein: CASSREGLNTGELFF
D gene: NA; clone size: NA; J gene: TRBJ1-3; V gene: TRBV6-5; CDR3 DNA: TGTGCCAGCAGGTTCAACCAGGGCTCTGGAAACACCATATATTTT; CDR3 protein: CASRFNQGSGNTIYF
D gene: NA; clone size: NA; J gene: TRBJ1-4; V gene: TRBV7-2; CDR3 DNA: TGTGCCAGCAGCTTAGTGGGGGGGAATGAAAAACTGTTTTTT; CDR3 protein: CASSLVGGNEKLFF
D gene: NA; clone size: once; J gene: TRBJ2-7; V gene: TRBV2; CDR3 DNA: TGTGCCAGCAGTGTCACGGGAAGATCCTACGAGCAGTACTTC; CDR3 protein: CASSVTGRSYEQYF
D gene: NA; clone size: NA; J gene: TRBJ1-1; V gene: TRBV4-2; CDR3 DNA: TGTGCCAGCAGCCAAGATCGGTGGCAGTCAGGTGAAGCTTTCTTT; CDR3 protein: CASSQDRWQSGEAFF
D gene: NA; clone size: NA; J gene: TRBJ2-2; V gene: TRBV7-2; CDR3 DNA: TGTGCCAGCAGCTTCGGGACAAGTAACACCGGGGAGCTGTTTTTT; CDR3 protein: CASSFGTSNTGELFF
D gene: NA; clone size: NA; J gene: TRBJ2-7; V gene: TRBV18; CDR3 DNA: TGTGCCAGCTCACCTGGAGGCAGGTCCTACGAGCAGTACTTC; CDR3 protein: CASSPGGRSYEQYF
D gene: NA; clone size: NA; J gene: TRBJ1-2; V gene: TRBV7-2; CDR3 DNA: TGTGCCAGCAGCCCCCGCGGGATCCCAAACTATGGCTACACCTTC; CDR3 protein: CASSPRGIPNYGYTF
D gene: NA; clone size: NA; J gene: TRBJ1-6; V gene: TRBV5-8; CDR3 DNA: TGTGCCAGCCGGTCACAGGGAACCTATAATTCACCCCTCCACTTT; CDR3 protein: CASRSQGTYNSPLHF
D gene: TRBD1; clone size: medium-sized; J gene: TRBJ2-2; V gene: TRBV9; CDR3 DNA: TGTGCCAGCAGCGAAGGACAGGGGGCGCAAGTCGGGGAGCTGTTTTTT; CDR3 protein: CASSEGQGAQVGELFF
D gene: NA; clone size: NA; J gene: TRBJ2-5; V gene: TRBV6-5; CDR3 DNA: TGTGCCAGCAGTGCGAGTTATAGGGCCGTCGAGACCCAGTACTTC; CDR3 protein: CASSASYRAVETQYF
D gene: NA; clone size: NA; J gene: TRBJ1-1; V gene: TRBV4-3; CDR3 DNA: TGCGCCAGCAGCCAAGAGAGGACACGGAACACTGAAGCTTTCTTT; CDR3 protein: CASSQERTRNTEAFF
D gene: NA; clone size: NA; J gene: TRBJ1-5; V gene: TRBV9; CDR3 DNA: TGTGCCAGCAGCGTAGACTCTGGACAGCCCCAGCATTTT; CDR3 protein: CASSVDSGQPQHF
D gene: NA; clone size: NA; J gene: TRBJ1-1; V gene: TRBV5-1; CDR3 DNA: TGCGCCAGCAGCTCCCGCGAGGGCTTAGAAGCTTTCTTT; CDR3 protein: CASSSREGLEAFF